The next 15 T cell receptor beta chains were all read from a single sample in a study of blood T cell repertoires in COVID-19. TCRdb's table, derived via immunoSEQ multiplex PCR, lists solely in-frame clones and lacks some. Among around 270,000 clones, around 84% were seen once, and the ten largest hold more than 1.5%. The sequencing sample was made of peripheral blood. These receptors were taken from a middle-aged woman who had recovered from COVID-19.

The J gene is TRBJ1-1, the V gene TRBV14; TRBD1 agrees at 7 bases. CDR3 size: 14 residues. CDR1 and CDR2 from the germline V gene are SGHDN and FVKESK. Trimming took 4 bases from V and 2 from J; bases not matched to a gene: 4. CDR3 in DNA: TGTGCCAGCAGCCTGGGACAGATTAACACTGAAGCTTTCTTT. Amino acids: CASSLGQINTEAFF.

The V call is TRBV28, the J call TRBJ1-5, with 7 nucleotides matching TRBD1. The CDR3 extends over 14 amino acids. Germline assignment: CDR1 MDHEN and CDR2 SYDVKM. Trimming cost V 5 bases and J 7 bases; bases outside gene matches: 8. In nucleotides, the CDR3 is TGTGCCAGCAGTCCAGACAGGGTTAGACAGCCCCAGCATTTT. Protein product: CASSPDRVRQPQHF.

The V and J genes are TRBV5-8 and TRBJ2-3; 9 bases align to TRBD1. CDR1 is SGHTS and CDR2 is YDEGEE in the germline V gene. The CDR3 totals 14 residues. V was pared by 2 bases and J by 5 bases, with 3 bases of the junction left unmatched. The CDR3 here is CASSLQGAKDTQYF. CDR3 sequence (DNA): TGTGCCAGCAGCTTACAGGGGGCTAAAGATACGCAGTATTTT.

The chain carries TRBV7-3 and TRBJ2-5; a possible D gene is TRBD2 (7 bases). Germline V lookup: CDR1 SGHTA, CDR2 FQGTGA. With 0 bases removed from V and 5 bases from J, the gap between germline ends came to 13 bases. The CDR3 length is 15 residues. The CDR3, as DNA: TGTGCCAGCAGCTTAACCGGGGGGCCCTGGGAGACCCAGTACTTC. Translated: CASSLTGGPWETQYF.

This chain joins TRBV5-1 and TRBJ2-7; D might be TRBD2 (6 bases). Germline-derived CDR1 and CDR2 are SGHRS and YFSETQ. This CDR3 is built from 15 residues. The germline V and J ends were trimmed by 4 bases and 7 bases, with 21 bases remaining between them. The CDR3 nucleotides read TGCGCCAGCAGCCAGAAGGGCGGGGAATCAGGGGAGCAGTACTTC. Translating it yields CASSQKGGESGEQYF.

The chain couples TRBV30 to TRBJ1-6; weak D call: TRBD1 (6 bases). Germline V CDR1 and CDR2: GTSNPN, SVGIG (reference sequence). Trimming removed 2 bases at V and 10 bases at J, with 12 bases between. The CDR3 extends over 13 amino acids. Here the CDR3 reads CAWSRTVGSPLHF. In DNA, the CDR3 is TGTGCCTGGAGTCGGACAGTCGGATCACCCCTCCACTTT.

J is TRBJ2-7 and V is TRBV2; TRBD1 aligns across 7 bases. Germline CDR1 reads SNHLY; CDR2 reads FYNNEI. With 6 bases clipped from V and 1 base from J, the junction kept 15 bases outside the gene matches. CDR3 length: 17 residues. The CDR3 bases are TGTGCCAGCAGCGACTACCTCAGGACAGGTGGGTCCTACGAGCAGTACTTC. Protein: CASSDYLRTGGSYEQYF.

The rearrangement uses TRBV29-1 and TRBJ2-1, with no clear D. V dropped 3 bases and J dropped 0 bases, with 9 bases sitting between them. Per the germline V gene, CDR1 is SQVTM and CDR2 is ANQGSEA. The CDR3 length is 14 residues. The CDR3 loop reads CSVDPGSSYNEQFF. In DNA form, the CDR3 reads TGCAGCGTTGATCCCGGTAGCTCCTACAATGAGCAGTTCTTC.

V and J are TRBV5-1 and TRBJ1-5; a possible D gene is TRBD1 (6 bases). Germline V gives CDR1 SGHRS, CDR2 YFSETQ. The CDR3 has 14 residues. The V end was cut by 4 bases, the J end by 5 bases, with 13 bases between. CDR3 coding DNA: TGCGCCAGCAGCCCGGACAGTCCCTATCAGCCCCAGCATTTT. This codes for CASSPDSPYQPQHF.

This chain uses TRBV7-7 with TRBJ2-1, with 10 positions matching TRBD1. CDR3 size: 15 residues. The germline V gene has CDR1 SSHAT and CDR2 FNYEAQ (reference sequence). The trim removed 5 bases at V and 8 bases at J, leaving 9 bases unmatched. CDR3 DNA sequence: TGTGCCAGCAGCCCGACCGGGACAGGGGTGGATGAGCAGTTCTTC. This encodes CASSPTGTGVDEQFF.

The chain combines TRBV5-1 with TRBJ1-1; D gene ambiguous. There are 14 residues in the CDR3. The germline V and J ends were trimmed by 2 bases and 3 bases, with 11 bases remaining between them. Germline V gene sequence: CDR1 SGHRS, CDR2 YFSETQ. CDR3 in amino acids: CASSFPGSDTEAFF. CDR3 coding DNA: TGCGCCAGCAGCTTCCCGGGGTCCGACACTGAAGCTTTCTTT.

V usage is TRBV5-4 and J usage is TRBJ2-7; 9 bases line up with TRBD2. The CDR3 consists of 16 residues. CDR1 SGHNT and CDR2 YYREEE come from the germline V gene (reference sequence). The trim removed 0 bases at V and 5 bases at J, leaving 9 bases unmatched. This chain's CDR3 is CASSLDGAGGRNEQYF. The CDR3, as DNA: TGTGCCAGCAGCTTGGACGGCGCGGGGGGGAGAAACGAGCAGTACTTC.

The chain carries TRBV5-8 and TRBJ1-5, with 10 bases identical to TRBD1. The trim removed 1 base at V and 5 bases at J, leaving 3 bases unmatched. CDR1 and CDR2 from the germline V gene are SGHTS and YDEGEE. The CDR3 is 15 amino acids. Here the CDR3 reads CASSLIGQGDQPQHF. CDR3 DNA sequence: TGTGCCAGCAGCTTGATAGGACAGGGGGATCAGCCCCAGCATTTT.

This clone was seen only a few times. This chain uses TRBV28 with TRBJ2-2; 9 nucleotides align to TRBD2. J lost 4 bases, V lost 5 bases, and 5 bases had no gene match. Germline CDR1 is MDHEN and CDR2 is SYDVKM. This CDR3 spans 15 amino acids. Here the CDR3 DNA reads TGTGCCAGCAGTCCCTCTAGCGGGGTCACCGGGGAGCTGTTTTTT. It translates to CASSPSSGVTGELFF.

The chain uses TRBV4-1 and TRBJ1-1; D perhaps matches TRBD1 (5 bases). The germline gives CDR1 MGHRA, CDR2 YSYEKL. The CDR3 runs to 15 residues. Trimming shortened V by 0 bases and J by 3 bases, and 11 bases separated the two germline ends. This chain's CDR3 is CASSQDRGSYTEAFF. In DNA form, the CDR3 reads TGCGCCAGCAGCCAAGATAGGGGCAGTTACACTGAAGCTTTCTTT.